This T cell receptor (beta chain) stems from a study of T cells in Graves' hyperthyroidism and ophthalmopathy. Whole-study context: Prior to any treatment, at the point of initial diagnosis, peripheral blood was collected.

A few counts support this clonotype. From RNA transcripts, TCR beta CDR3 regions were amplified. The HTBI primer set served for first-round RT-PCR of the TCR CDR3. Each CDR3 protein is one row after TCRdb ran MiXCR on the multiplex PCR reads. The profile shows 600,000 or so distinct CDR3 sequences, roughly 15% of them singletons. Thyroid ultrasound and orbital computed tomography, with clinical symptoms and serum thyroxine and TRAb, informed diagnoses. The authors took PBMCs from 10 ml fresh peripheral blood. Germline CDR1 DFQATT, CDR2 SNEGSKA (reference sequence). V lost 6 bases and J lost 4, with 18 bases in between. There are 14 residues in the CDR3.

The chain has TRBV20-1 and TRBJ1-2; no clear D gene. Sequences were obtained from blood. The receptor's source is a woman between 50 and 59 years old with Graves' ophthalmopathy. The CDR3 loop is CSARRPLLSYGYTF. The DNA of the CDR3 is TGCAGTGCCAGAAGGCCACTCCTGAGCTATGGCTACACCTTC.